This T cell receptor (beta chain) derives from a study of cytomegalovirus exposure and HLA in healthy donors. Broader study findings: About 87% or about 30% of the time was how often most TCR beta V segments were productive, according to an earlier analysis. Specificity of three CMV-associated chains for CMV antigens was verified in vitro. CMV serostatus stood as the only immune exposure information on hand.

Points on this clone: As yet, its antigen is unknown.

60 Vbeta and 13 Jbeta primers were used in PCR. Sequencing was performed with immunoSEQ multiplex PCR; in TCRdb, only in-frame clones are kept and a portion is missing. The sample table sets out 100,000 to 150,000 clones. What was sequenced was PBMCs. The clonotype originates from a young man in good health and CMV-seronegative.

Here the CDR3 reads CASSRQGTTNTGELFF. The CDR3 bases are TGTGCCAGCAGCCGACAGGGGACCACGAACACCGGGGAGCTGTTTTTT. The rearrangement joins TRBV7-9 to TRBJ2-2, with 8 bases matching TRBD1. Germline values: CDR1 SEHNR, CDR2 FQNEAQ (reference sequence). J was trimmed by 0 bases and V by 5 bases; bases with no gene match: 5. This CDR3 region has 16 residues. Full variable domain (rest looked up from reference TRBV7-9 and TRBJ2-2): DTGVSQNPRHKITKRGQNVTFRCDPISEHNRLYWYRQTLGQGPEFLTYFQNEAQLEKSRLLSDRFSAERPKGSFSTLEIQRTEQGDSAMYLCASSRQGTTNTGELFFGEGSRLTVL.